This TCR beta chain was observed in a study of Graves' ophthalmopathy and Graves' hyperthyroidism. For donors with ophthalmopathy, the disease showed moderate-to-severe activity, reached CAS ≥3 and NOSPECS ≥4, and had lasted under 3 months. The study excluded patients with other autoimmune diseases, uncontrolled infections, pregnancy or lactation. CDR3 regions of TCR beta were amplified from RNA transcripts. RT-PCR was first run with HTBI primers, then multiplex PCR in a second round. MiXCR, run by TCRdb on the multiplex PCR reads, gives a single entry per CDR3 protein. Seen here are 300,000 to 350,000 distinct CDR3 sequences, roughly 16% observed once, and the top ten hold approximately 13%. Study-level findings and limits: Blood also held most thyroid clonotypes expanded above 0.001 frequency.

The CDR3 has 14 amino acids. V was shortened by 0 bases and J by 4 bases, with 9 bases between the two germline ends. The germline CDR1 and CDR2 sequences are MNHEY and SVGAGI. This clonotype was observed many times. The antigen is not known. Sequencing used peripheral blood. The chain couples TRBV6-5 to TRBJ1-2, with D uncertain. The origin of this receptor is an adult man with Graves' ophthalmopathy. CDR3 residues: CASSYSGGIYGYTF. CDR3 nucleotides: TGTGCCAGCAGTTACTCGGGAGGGATCTATGGCTACACCTTC.